These 10 T cell receptor beta chains originate from one sample sequenced in a study of cytomegalovirus exposure and HLA in healthy donors (dated 2017 in TCRdb). To prepare the library, the immunoSEQ multiplex PCR assay was applied. For the multiplex PCR, a mixture combining 60 forward primers for TCR Vbeta segments and 13 reverse primers for TCR Jbeta segments was used. Sourced from immuneACCESS, this table was stored by TCRdb with only in-frame sequences that have V and J called. A share of the clones is absent; for the studies checked, an unresolved V gene accounts for under half, and the remainder has no known explanation. Present in this sample are around 190,000 clones, around 80% of which were seen just once. The ten top clones hold around 4.8% of the sample. Sequencing used PBMCs. These receptors all stem from a woman aged 25 to 39 in good health and CMV-seropositive.

Only one count was recorded for this clone. J is TRBJ1-2 and V is TRBV18; D not certain. Germline lookup yields CDR1 KGHSH and CDR2 LQKENI. The CDR3 spans 14 residues. V was clipped by 3 bases and J by 4 bases, with 12 bases between them. CDR3 residues: CASSPIEKVYGYTF. Written as DNA, the CDR3 is TGTGCCAGCTCACCTATAGAGAAAGTCTATGGCTACACCTTC.

The chain couples TRBV19 to TRBJ2-4; TRBD2 aligns across 13 bases. Per the germline V gene, CDR1 is LNHDA and CDR2 is SQIVND (reference sequence). The CDR3 is 19 amino acids. The V and J ends lost 8 bases and 0 bases, in that order; junction bases with no gene match: 13. The CDR3, as DNA: TGTGCCAGTGTTTGGACTAGCGGGGGCCTTCCGTTAGCCAAAAACATTCAGTACTTC. Encoded protein: CASVWTSGGLPLAKNIQYF.

CDR3 sequence: CASGLSLAGEPDTQYF. The DNA for the CDR3 is TGTGCTAGTGGTTTGAGCCTAGCGGGAGAGCCAGATACGCAGTATTTT. V and J are TRBV12-5 and TRBJ2-3, with 10 bases matching TRBD2. Germline CDR1 and CDR2: LGHNT and FRNRAP. Trimming removed 2 bases from V and 4 bases from J; junction bases left unmatched: 6. The CDR3 extends over 16 amino acids.

The chain joins TRBV20-1 to TRBJ2-5, with D hard to call. With 5 bases removed from V and 4 bases from J, the gap between germline ends came to 8 bases. Germline V gene sequence: CDR1 DFQATT, CDR2 SNEGSKA (reference sequence). The CDR3 spans 11 residues. The CDR3 sequence: CSASLVETQYF. The CDR3 nucleotides are TGCAGTGCTTCACTCGTAGAGACCCAGTACTTC.

The chain has TRBV27 and TRBJ2-6, with 9 bases fitting TRBD1. This CDR3 has 14 residues. After removal of 9 bases from V and 9 bases from J, the junction contained 9 bases not matched to a gene. CDR1 and CDR2 (germline): MNHEY, SMNVEV (reference sequence). This chain's CDR3 is CARPTGGKVNVLTF. In nucleotides, the CDR3 is TGTGCCAGACCGACAGGGGGTAAAGTCAACGTCCTGACTTTC.

The CDR3 bases are TGCGCCAGCAGCCGCCTCGACGGAGCCTACGAGCAGTACTTC. This encodes CASSRLDGAYEQYF. This chain links TRBV4-1 with TRBJ2-7; D gene ambiguous. This CDR3 spans 14 amino acids. Germline-derived CDR1 and CDR2 are MGHRA and YSYEKL. Trimming shortened V by 4 bases and J by 2 bases, and 12 bases separated the two germline ends.

This clone has only a few counts. This chain joins TRBV27 and TRBJ1-3, with no clear D. Germline V gene lookup returns CDR1 MNHEY and CDR2 SMNVEV (reference sequence). The ends were cut back, 5 bases at V and 0 bases at J, with 8 bases in the middle. CDR3 length: 14 residues. CDR3 DNA: TGTGCCAGCAGTCAGCGGCTCTCTGGAAACACCATATATTTT. This encodes CASSQRLSGNTIYF.

This clone has just a few counts. This chain uses TRBV11-3 with TRBJ2-3, with unresolved D. The CDR3 is 14 amino acids. V dropped 3 bases and J dropped 8 bases, with 15 bases sitting between them. Germline V gene lookup returns CDR1 SGHNT and CDR2 YENEEA. The CDR3 here is CASSLLTATSTQYF. CDR3 DNA: TGTGCCAGCAGCTTGCTTACAGCCACTTCTACGCAGTATTTT. Looking up the rest from reference TRBV11-3 and TRBJ2-3 gives the full variable domain: EAGVVQSPRYKIIEKKQPVAFWCNPISGHNTLYWYLQNLGQGPELLIRYENEEAVDDSQLPKDRFSAERLKGVDSTLKIQPAELGDSAVYLCASSLLTATSTQYFGPGTRLTVL.

This chain joins TRBV5-6 and TRBJ2-3, with 11 bases fitting TRBD2. The V gene's germline CDR1 is SGHDT and CDR2 YYEEEE. This CDR3 is built from 16 residues. V lost 0 bases and J lost 6; bases outside the gene matches: 6. In DNA, the CDR3 is TGTGCCAGCAGCTTGGGGATAGCGGGGGGGCAGGATACGCAGTATTTT. Translated: CASSLGIAGGQDTQYF.

The V and J genes are TRBV11-2 and TRBJ2-6; no definite D call. Trimming removed 8 bases at V and 4 bases at J, with 15 bases between. Per germline, CDR1 SGHAT and CDR2 FQNNGV. This CDR3 region has 15 residues. The CDR3 region is CASVPLNSGANVLTF. CDR3 in DNA: TGTGCCAGCGTCCCCCTTAATTCCGGGGCCAACGTCCTGACTTTC.